These 7 T cell receptor beta chains share one sample of origin, sequenced in a study of blood T cell repertoires in COVID-19. TCRdb keeps only in-frame clones here, not all; method: immunoSEQ multiplex PCR. The sample has about 400,000 clones; approximately 86% are singletons. The sequencing sample was made of peripheral blood. The receptors come from a woman in her sixties or seventies with COVID-19, enrolled during active disease.

This chain joins TRBV5-8 and TRBJ2-1; the D is unclear. Germline loops: CDR1 SGHTS, CDR2 YDEGEE. Trimming shortened V by 2 bases and J by 5 bases, and 8 bases separated the two germline ends. The CDR3 contains 13 residues. CDR3 residues: CASSFRVDNEQFF. The CDR3, as DNA: TGTGCCAGCAGCTTCCGTGTTGACAATGAGCAGTTCTTC.

The chain recombines TRBV3-1 (or the pseudogene TRBV3-2) with TRBJ1-3; possibly TRBD1 for D (5 bases). The ends were cut back, 3 bases at V and 1 base at J, with 10 bases in the middle. Looked up from germline, CDR1 is LGHDT and CDR2 is YNNKEL (reference sequence). The CDR3 has 15 amino acids. The chain's CDR3 is CASSHWGLSGNTIYF. For the CDR3, the DNA is TGTGCCAGCAGCCACTGGGGACTGTCTGGAAACACCATATATTTT.

This sequence joins TRBV11-2 and TRBJ1-6; possible D gene TRBD1, 5 bases. V was cut by 8 bases and J by 4 bases, with 15 bases left in between. The CDR3 runs to 15 residues. CDR1 is SGHAT and CDR2 is FQNNGV in the germline V gene. CDR3 coding DNA: TGTGCCAGCTCTCCGATCCGGGGGTATAATTCACCCCTCCACTTT. This sequence encodes CASSPIRGYNSPLHF.

Only one count was recorded for this clone. The J gene is TRBJ2-2, the V gene TRBV30; no firm D call. This CDR3 contains 12 residues. V was shortened by 1 base and J by 13 bases, with 13 bases between the two germline ends. The V gene's germline CDR1 is GTSNPN and CDR2 SVGIG (reference sequence). The CDR3, as DNA: TGTGCCTGGAGTGCGACAAGCTTTCTGCTGTTTTTT. Protein: CAWSATSFLLFF.

This rearrangement joins TRBV27 to TRBJ1-6; tentative D call: TRBD1 (6 bases). The CDR3 is 14 residues long. The germline V gene encodes CDR1 MNHEY and CDR2 SMNVEV (reference sequence). With 3 bases removed from V and 8 bases from J, the gap between germline ends came to 11 bases. In DNA form, the CDR3 reads TGTGCCAGCAGTTTCGGGCAGGGGTATTCACCCCTCCACTTT. Amino acids: CASSFGQGYSPLHF.

The V call is TRBV5-1, the J call TRBJ2-2, with D unclear. The CDR3 has 15 residues. Germline V gene sequence: CDR1 SGHRS, CDR2 YFSETQ. V was clipped by 4 bases and J by 2 bases, with 12 bases between them. This CDR3 is CASSPAKLNTGELFF. CDR3 nucleotide sequence: TGCGCCAGCAGCCCCGCAAAACTCAACACCGGGGAGCTGTTTTTT.

The V gene is TRBV10-3, the J gene TRBJ2-3; 9 nucleotides align to TRBD2. V shed 6 bases, J shed 5 bases, and the junction held 12 bases outside the gene matches. CDR1 ENHRY and CDR2 SYGVKD come from the germline V gene. The CDR3 covers 16 residues. CDR3 sequence (DNA): TGTGCCATCAGCCCGGGGGTAGCGGGGGTAGGAGATACGCAGTATTTT. Protein: CAISPGVAGVGDTQYF.